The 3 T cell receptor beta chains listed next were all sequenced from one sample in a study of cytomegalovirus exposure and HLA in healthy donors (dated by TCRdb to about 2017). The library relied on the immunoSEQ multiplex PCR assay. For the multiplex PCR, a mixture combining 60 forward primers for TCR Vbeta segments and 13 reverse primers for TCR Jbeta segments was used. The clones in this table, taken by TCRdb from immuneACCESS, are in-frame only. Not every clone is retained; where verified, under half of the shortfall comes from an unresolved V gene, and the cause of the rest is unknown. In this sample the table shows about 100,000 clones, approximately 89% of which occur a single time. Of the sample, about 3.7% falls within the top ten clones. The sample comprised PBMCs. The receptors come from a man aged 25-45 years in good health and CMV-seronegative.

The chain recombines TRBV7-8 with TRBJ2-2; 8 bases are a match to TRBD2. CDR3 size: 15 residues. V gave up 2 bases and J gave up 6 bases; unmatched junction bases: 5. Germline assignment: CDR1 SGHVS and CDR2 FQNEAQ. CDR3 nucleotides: TGTGCCAGCAGCTTATTTAGCGGGGTATCCGGGGAGCTGTTTTTT. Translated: CASSLFSGVSGELFF. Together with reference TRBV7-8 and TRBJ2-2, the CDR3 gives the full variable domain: GAGVSQSPRYKVAKRGQDVALRCDPISGHVSLFWYQQALGQGPEFLTYFQNEAQLDKSGLPSDRFFAERPEGSVSTLKIQRTQQEDSAVYLCASSLFSGVSGELFFGEGSRLTVL.

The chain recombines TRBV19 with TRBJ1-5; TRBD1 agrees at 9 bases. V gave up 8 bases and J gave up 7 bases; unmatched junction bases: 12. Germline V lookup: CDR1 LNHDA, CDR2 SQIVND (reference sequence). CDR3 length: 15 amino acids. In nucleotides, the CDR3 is TGTGCCAGTCACAGGGGGCCTACCACTGGGCAGCCCCAGCATTTT. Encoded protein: CASHRGPTTGQPQHF.

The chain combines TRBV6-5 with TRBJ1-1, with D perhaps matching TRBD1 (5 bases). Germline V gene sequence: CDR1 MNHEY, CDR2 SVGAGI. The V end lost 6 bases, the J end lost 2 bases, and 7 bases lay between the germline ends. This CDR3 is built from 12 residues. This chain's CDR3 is CASRGANTEAFF. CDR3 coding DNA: TGTGCCAGCAGAGGGGCTAACACTGAAGCTTTCTTT.